This is a list of T cell receptor beta chains from one sample in a study of PD-L1 blockade in urothelial cancer. The data were produced by immunoSEQ multiplex PCR, yet TCRdb's version contains in-frame clones alone and is incomplete. Found here are approximately 110,000 clones, around 93% of them singletons; the top ten hold 3% to 4.5%. Material: PBMCs, obtained around atezolizumab (anti-PD-L1) treatment. The receptors were gathered from a man between 60 and 75 years old with urothelial cancer. Both conserved end residues are part of each CDR3. D genes are given only for firm matches. Some rows mark clone size as missing; the rest say once, few, many or name a class of expanded clone.

j_call,clone_size,d_call,v_call,cdr3_aa,cdr3_nt
TRBJ2-3,-,-,TRBV2,CASSYGSTDTQYF,TGTGCCAGCAGTTACGGGAGCACAGATACGCAGTATTTT
TRBJ1-1,-,-,TRBV5-1,CASLPGQTGSVEAFF,TGCGCCAGCCTTCCTGGACAGACCGGGTCTGTTGAAGCTTTCTTT
TRBJ2-3,-,TRBD2,TRBV5-1,CASSLWLLAGGSTDTQYF,TGCGCCAGCAGCTTGTGGCTACTAGCGGGGGGAAGCACAGATACGCAGTATTTT
TRBJ2-1,once,TRBD1,TRBV6-5,CASSYYSGGGEQFF,TGTGCCAGCAGTTATTACTCAGGGGGCGGTGAGCAGTTCTTC
TRBJ1-1,-,TRBD1,TRBV9,CASSVPWRQGAVMNTEAFF,TGTGCCAGCAGCGTCCCGTGGCGGCAGGGGGCCGTAATGAACACTGAAGCTTTCTTT
TRBJ2-7,-,TRBD2,TRBV7-9,CASSLYEESGSHEQYF,TGTGCCAGCAGCCTCTATGAAGAGAGCGGGAGCCACGAGCAGTACTTC
TRBJ2-3,-,-,TRBV18,CASSLYRDSTDTQYF,TGTGCCAGCTCACTGTACAGGGACAGCACAGATACGCAGTATTTT
TRBJ1-5,-,-,TRBV21-1,CASSSRRASGQPQHF,TGTGCCAGCAGCTCCCGGAGGGCCTCCGGGCAGCCCCAGCATTTT
TRBJ1-3,-,-,TRBV6-6,CASTPTVLSSGNTIYF,TGTGCCAGCACCCCCACAGTGCTGAGCTCTGGAAACACCATATATTTT
TRBJ1-1,-,TRBD1,TRBV19,CASSVGWTGTENTEAFF,TGTGCCAGTAGTGTAGGATGGACCGGGACAGAGAACACTGAAGCTTTCTTT
TRBJ2-1,once,TRBD2,TRBV4-3,CASSQDPSSGRATEQFF,TGCGCCAGCAGCCAAGATCCAAGTAGCGGGAGGGCCACTGAGCAGTTCTTC
TRBJ2-7,once,-,TRBV4-3,CASSQDLLEGGSYEQYF,TGCGCCAGCAGCCAAGATCTCCTGGAGGGTGGATCCTACGAGCAGTACTTC
TRBJ2-4,-,TRBD2,TRBV28,CASSPSSGRIAKNIQYF,TGTGCCAGCAGTCCCTCTAGCGGGAGGATAGCCAAAAACATTCAGTACTTC
TRBJ1-1,-,-,TRBV10-2,CASRTFQGLNTEAFF,TGCGCCAGCAGAACATTTCAGGGGCTGAACACTGAAGCTTTCTTT
TRBJ2-3,-,-,TRBV11-2,CASSLMSSVYTDTQYF,TGTGCCAGCAGCTTAATGTCGAGTGTGTACACAGATACGCAGTATTTT
TRBJ2-4,-,TRBD1,TRBV4-1,CASSQQTGGRTKNIQYF,TGCGCCAGCAGCCAACAAACAGGGGGCCGCACCAAAAACATTCAGTACTTC
TRBJ2-5,once,TRBD1,TRBV10-3,CAISEGQGTSSQYF,TGTGCCATCAGTGAGGGACAGGGGACGAGCAGCCAGTACTTC
TRBJ2-1,once,TRBD2,TRBV4-3,CASSPRERGGAGLFF,TGCGCCAGCAGCCCCAGGGAGCGGGGGGGCGCAGGTCTTTTCTTC
TRBJ1-4,-,TRBD1,TRBV5-8,CASSFGQGANEKLFF,TGTGCCAGCAGCTTTGGACAGGGAGCTAATGAAAAACTGTTTTTT
TRBJ2-7,-,-,TRBV11-2,CASSLNIQGREQYF,TGTGCCAGCAGCTTAAATATACAGGGCCGCGAGCAGTACTTC
TRBJ2-7,-,TRBD2,TRBV18,CASSPSGLAGPPEQYF,TGTGCCAGCTCACCGAGTGGGCTAGCGGGCCCTCCCGAGCAGTACTTC
TRBJ1-3,-,-,TRBV6-1,CASSEAGLGVSGNTIYF,TGTGCCAGCAGTGAAGCAGGCTTGGGAGTCTCTGGAAACACCATATATTTT
TRBJ1-3,-,TRBD1,TRBV28,CASSLWTGNPGNTIYF,TGTGCCAGCAGTTTATGGACAGGGAACCCTGGAAACACCATATATTTT
TRBJ2-5,-,-,TRBV11-2,CASSQGRVQETQYF,TGTGCCAGCAGCCAGGGCAGGGTTCAAGAGACCCAGTACTTC
TRBJ2-7,-,-,TRBV5-5,CASSSRGTDEQYF,TGTGCCAGCAGTTCAAGAGGGACTGACGAGCAGTACTTC
TRBJ2-7,-,TRBD2,TRBV9,CASSVGRGLADNYEQYF,TGTGCCAGCAGCGTGGGAAGGGGACTAGCGGATAATTACGAGCAGTACTTC
TRBJ2-6,-,-,TRBV10-3,CAMRGGGANVLTF,TGTGCCATGCGAGGTGGGGGGGCCAACGTCCTGACTTTC
TRBJ2-5,-,-,TRBV7-2,CASSPNSGRETQYF,TGTGCCAGCAGCCCGAACTCGGGGAGGGAGACCCAGTACTTC
TRBJ1-1,-,TRBD1,TRBV28,CASSPGTGFMNTEAFF,TGTGCCAGCAGTCCAGGGACAGGGTTCATGAACACTGAAGCTTTCTTT
TRBJ2-7,few,TRBD2,TRBV5-1,CASSLVAGGRTYEQYF,TGCGCCAGCAGCTTGGTAGCGGGGGGGCGCACCTACGAGCAGTACTTC
TRBJ2-3,few,TRBD2,TRBV28,CASTPGNGLAGFSTDTQYF,TGTGCCAGCACCCCAGGGAACGGACTAGCGGGATTTTCCACAGATACGCAGTATTTT
TRBJ2-7,-,TRBD1,TRBV11-2,CASSLRQGPVYEQYF,TGTGCCAGCAGCCTTCGACAGGGGCCCGTCTACGAGCAGTACTTC